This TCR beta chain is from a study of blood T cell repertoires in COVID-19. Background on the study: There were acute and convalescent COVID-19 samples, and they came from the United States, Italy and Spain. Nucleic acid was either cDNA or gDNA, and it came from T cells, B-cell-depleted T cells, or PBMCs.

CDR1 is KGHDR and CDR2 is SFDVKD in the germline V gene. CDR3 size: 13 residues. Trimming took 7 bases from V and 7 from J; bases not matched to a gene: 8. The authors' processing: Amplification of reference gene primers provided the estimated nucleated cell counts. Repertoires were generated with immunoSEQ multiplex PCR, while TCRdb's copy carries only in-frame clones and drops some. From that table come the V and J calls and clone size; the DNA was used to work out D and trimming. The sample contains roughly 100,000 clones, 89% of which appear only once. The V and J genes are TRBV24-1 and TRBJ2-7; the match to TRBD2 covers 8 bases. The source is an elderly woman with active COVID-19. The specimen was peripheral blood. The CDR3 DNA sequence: TGTGCCACCAGCGAGTCCGGGAGGGCGGAGCAGTACTTC. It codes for CATSESGRAEQYF.